A selection of T cell receptor beta chains follows, all from one sample in a study of blood T cell repertoires in COVID-19. Using immunoSEQ multiplex PCR, the repertoire was profiled, and TCRdb retains in-frame clones only, with some absent. The sample has 250,000 or so clones; 65% to 85% are singletons. The specimen was PBMCs or T cells enriched from blood (not recorded which). The receptors originated from a man between 50 and 59 years old who had recovered from COVID-19. The CDR3 runs from the conserved cysteine through the conserved F or W. The D gene is left open where the match is weak. Only part of the rows carry a size: once, few, many, or a class if the clone is expanded.

v_call	d_call	clone_size	j_call	cdr3_aa	cdr3_nt
TRBV24-1	NA	NA	TRBJ2-2	CATSAQGQNTGELFF	TGTGCCACCAGTGCCCAGGGACAGAACACCGGGGAGCTGTTTTTT
TRBV5-6	TRBD1	NA	TRBJ1-1	CASSFGQGIMNTEAFF	TGTGCCAGCAGCTTCGGACAGGGAATTATGAACACTGAAGCTTTCTTT
TRBV5-5	NA	NA	TRBJ1-5	CASSLDRTVNQPQHF	TGTGCCAGCAGCTTGGACAGGACGGTAAATCAGCCCCAGCATTTT
TRBV2	TRBD1	NA	TRBJ1-1	CASSEALQGGNTEAFF	TGTGCCAGCAGTGAAGCGCTTCAGGGGGGTAACACTGAAGCTTTCTTT
TRBV5-1	NA	NA	TRBJ2-7	CASKYSGGAPYEQYF	TGCGCCAGCAAATATTCGGGCGGGGCGCCCTACGAGCAGTACTTC
TRBV7-9	TRBD2	NA	TRBJ2-2	CASSLASGGPYTGELFF	TGTGCCAGCAGCTTAGCTAGCGGGGGGCCGTACACCGGGGAGCTGTTTTTT
TRBV5-1	NA	NA	TRBJ2-5	CASSLGGSETQYF	TGCGCCAGCAGCTTGGGAGGGAGCGAGACCCAGTACTTC
TRBV3-1/TRBV3-2	TRBD2	NA	TRBJ2-1	CASSQPRGVSGTDWGEQFF	TGTGCCAGCAGCCAACCTCGCGGGGTTAGCGGGACCGACTGGGGAGAGCAGTTCTTC
TRBV28	TRBD2	NA	TRBJ2-7	CASSLPSGSTYEQYF	TGTGCCAGCAGTTTGCCTAGCGGGTCTACCTACGAGCAGTACTTC
TRBV30	NA	once	TRBJ1-1	CAWTNFGTEAFF	TGTGCCTGGACAAACTTTGGCACTGAAGCTTTCTTT
TRBV27	TRBD2	NA	TRBJ2-3	CASSLILAGRTDTQYF	TGTGCCAGCAGTTTAATACTAGCGGGACGCACAGATACGCAGTATTTT
TRBV11-3	TRBD1	NA	TRBJ2-5	CASSHSKGDRAQETQYF	TGTGCCAGCAGCCACTCAAAGGGGGACAGGGCGCAAGAGACCCAGTACTTC
TRBV24-1	NA	NA	TRBJ2-3	CATSDSVAAARPDTQYF	TGTGCCACCAGTGATTCTGTAGCGGCGGCCCGCCCAGATACGCAGTATTTT
TRBV7-9	NA	NA	TRBJ1-3	CASSSDRGGERRGNTIYF	TGTGCCAGCAGCTCCGACCGCGGGGGGGAGAGACGCGGAAACACCATATATTTT
TRBV19	TRBD1	NA	TRBJ2-1	CASNRQGENPYNEQFF	TGTGCCAGTAACAGACAGGGGGAGAACCCCTACAATGAGCAGTTCTTC
TRBV7-6	TRBD1	once	TRBJ1-2	CASSLVRTGLESANYGYTF	TGTGCCAGCAGCTTAGTCCGGACAGGGCTTGAGTCGGCTAACTATGGCTACACCTTC
TRBV7-3	NA	NA	TRBJ2-1	CASSSRLQGNNEQFF	TGTGCCAGCAGCTCCCGACTACAGGGAAACAATGAGCAGTTCTTC
TRBV3-1/TRBV3-2	TRBD1	NA	TRBJ2-5	CASSRKGAGKTQYF	TGTGCCAGCAGCCGGAAGGGGGCCGGAAAGACCCAGTACTTC
TRBV12-3/TRBV12-4	TRBD1	NA	TRBJ1-2	CASSLWDSGGYTF	TGTGCCAGCAGTTTGTGGGACAGCGGTGGCTACACCTTC
TRBV30	NA	NA	TRBJ1-2	CAWTYQGNYGYTF	TGTGCCTGGACATATCAGGGGAACTATGGCTACACCTTC
TRBV4-1	NA	NA	TRBJ2-7	CASTLIGADSYEQYF	TGCGCCAGCACGTTGATAGGGGCGGATTCCTACGAGCAGTACTTC
TRBV9	TRBD1	NA	TRBJ1-6	CASSPRQGYSPLHF	TGTGCCAGCAGCCCGAGACAGGGTTATTCACCCCTCCACTTT
TRBV4-2	NA	NA	TRBJ1-2	CASRGGEETYGYTF	TGTGCCAGCAGGGGGGGTGAGGAAACCTATGGCTACACCTTC
TRBV28	NA	NA	TRBJ2-5	CASSGAGVETQYF	TGTGCCAGCAGCGGGGCAGGGGTGGAGACCCAGTACTTC
TRBV7-2	NA	few	TRBJ1-1	CASSLSVQDSEAFF	TGTGCCAGCAGCTTATCGGTCCAGGATTCTGAAGCTTTCTTT
TRBV5-4	NA	NA	TRBJ2-1	CASSLGGLGEQFF	TGTGCCAGCAGCTTGGGAGGTCTCGGTGAGCAGTTCTTC
TRBV7-6	NA	NA	TRBJ1-3	CASSLRASSGNTIYF	TGTGCCAGCAGCTTGAGGGCAAGCTCTGGAAACACCATATATTTT
TRBV2	NA	NA	TRBJ2-7	CASVSGYEQYF	TGTGCCAGCGTCAGCGGCTACGAGCAGTACTTC
TRBV5-1	TRBD2	NA	TRBJ2-1	CASSLPLAGEQFF	TGCGCCAGCAGCTTGCCACTAGCGGGTGAGCAGTTCTTC
TRBV6-5	NA	NA	TRBJ2-3	CASSYVGGSTDTQYF	TGTGCCAGCAGTTACGTGGGCGGGAGCACAGATACGCAGTATTTT
TRBV29-1	NA	once	TRBJ1-2	CSVAAGDSYGYTF	TGCAGCGTTGCGGCAGGCGACAGCTATGGCTACACCTTC
TRBV28	TRBD2	NA	TRBJ2-3	CASSSLAGGPVGVDTQYF	TGTGCCAGCAGTAGTCTAGCGGGAGGGCCCGTCGGGGTAGATACGCAGTATTTT
TRBV6-2/TRBV6-3	NA	NA	TRBJ1-5	CASSPIGNFRQPQHF	TGTGCCAGCAGCCCCATCGGGAACTTCCGTCAGCCCCAGCATTTT
TRBV24-1	NA	NA	TRBJ1-1	CATSDPRDTEAFF	TGTGCCACCAGTGATCCCAGGGACACTGAAGCTTTCTTT
TRBV5-1	NA	NA	TRBJ2-7	CASKLNPDTGSEQYF	TGCGCCAGCAAATTGAACCCGGACACTGGGTCCGAGCAGTACTTC
TRBV14	TRBD1	NA	TRBJ1-4	CASSEAQGANEKLFF	TGTGCCAGCAGCGAAGCCCAGGGGGCTAATGAAAAACTGTTTTTT
TRBV6-5	NA	NA	TRBJ1-4	CATGDSATNEKLFF	TGTGCCACCGGGGATTCTGCAACTAATGAAAAACTGTTTTTT
TRBV6-2/TRBV6-3	NA	NA	TRBJ2-1	CASSRIGGYNEQFF	TGTGCCAGCAGCCGCATCGGTGGTTACAATGAGCAGTTCTTC
TRBV29-1	TRBD2	NA	TRBJ2-7	CSVLRLAGLLYEQYF	TGCAGCGTTCTCCGACTAGCGGGACTACTCTACGAGCAGTACTTC
TRBV6-5	TRBD1	NA	TRBJ2-1	CASIPDRVGEQFF	TGTGCCAGCATACCCGACAGGGTGGGTGAGCAGTTCTTC
TRBV7-2	NA	NA	TRBJ1-1	CASSFEGVNTEAFF	TGTGCCAGCAGCTTCGAGGGTGTGAACACTGAAGCTTTCTTT
TRBV4-1	TRBD2	NA	TRBJ2-1	CASSPLLAGVSSNEQFF	TGCGCCAGCAGCCCATTACTAGCGGGAGTATCGTCCAATGAGCAGTTCTTC
TRBV7-8	TRBD2	NA	TRBJ2-5	CASSAWTSEEETQYF	TGTGCCAGCAGCGCCTGGACTAGCGAAGAAGAGACCCAGTACTTC
TRBV5-4	NA	NA	TRBJ2-7	CASSSTQGSSYEQYF	TGTGCCAGCAGCTCCACCCAGGGCAGCTCCTACGAGCAGTACTTC
TRBV15	TRBD1	NA	TRBJ1-3	CATTRQGLKDTIYF	TGTGCCACCACCAGACAGGGTTTAAAGGACACCATATATTTT
TRBV2	TRBD2	NA	TRBJ2-2	CASTLAGWSNTGELFF	TGTGCCAGCACCCTAGCGGGGTGGTCGAACACCGGGGAGCTGTTTTTT